This TCR beta chain appears in the sequencing data of a study of T cell repertoires in breast cancer. Whole-study context: Samples were breast cancer tumors, lymph nodes and blood from patients, and control blood. About 9.9 reads per input cell, 500,000 to 600,000 sequences per sample, on average.

Paired alpha-beta TCRs of CD8+ T cells were analyzed by expanded emulsion RT-PCR. Whole-study findings and limits: Tumor-involved sentinel nodes shared around 7.9% of TCRs with matched tumors, tumor-free nodes 2%.

This clonotype was counted between two and nine times. The antigen remains undetermined. CDR1 is SQVTM, CDR2 ANQGSEA, per germline. V was cut by 5 bases and J by 4 bases, with 8 bases left in between. The CDR3 has 11 residues. A second nested PCR with blocking oligonucleotides suppressed unpaired genes. TCRdb reanalysed the emulsion pairing reads using MiXCR and keeps one entry per CDR3 protein. The table includes under 5,500 distinct CDR3 sequences, around 40% detected once. Sequencing used CD8+ T cells. V and J are TRBV29-1 and TRBJ1-2; D might be TRBD1 (6 bases). This TCR was sampled from a pool of human donors with breast cancer or a healthy control (not recorded which). The CDR3 reads CSVSGVYGYTF. The CDR3 region has the DNA TGCAGCGTTTCAGGGGTCTATGGCTACACCTTC.